This T cell receptor beta chain was recovered during a study of shared clonotypes between healthy human individuals. Overall study findings and caveats: Clonotypes not shared had lower generation probabilities than those common to all four donors.

Per sorted-subset replicate PCR, input was approximately 180 ng DNA, representing around 28,000 T cell genomes. Generated by immunoSEQ multiplex PCR, the TCRdb table keeps only in-frame clones and is missing some. The sample includes about 580,000 clones, about 98% of them seen just once. Naive CD8 cells were CD45RO-negative, positively selected for CCR7, excluding terminally differentiated effector memory CD45RA+ cells. CDR3 size: 12 residues. The V and J ends lost 1 base and 7 bases respectively, with 8 bases between them. The germline gives CDR1 SGHRS, CDR2 YFSETQ. To note about this clone: What it recognizes is unknown.

The sequence derives from a man aged 25-40 years in good health. The chain carries TRBV5-1 and TRBJ1-1, with no clear D. Sequencing was done on a sample of naive CD8+ T cells sorted from blood. Here the CDR3 reads CASSLYGDEAFF. The CDR3 nucleotides are TGCGCCAGCAGCTTGTATGGGGATGAAGCTTTCTTT.